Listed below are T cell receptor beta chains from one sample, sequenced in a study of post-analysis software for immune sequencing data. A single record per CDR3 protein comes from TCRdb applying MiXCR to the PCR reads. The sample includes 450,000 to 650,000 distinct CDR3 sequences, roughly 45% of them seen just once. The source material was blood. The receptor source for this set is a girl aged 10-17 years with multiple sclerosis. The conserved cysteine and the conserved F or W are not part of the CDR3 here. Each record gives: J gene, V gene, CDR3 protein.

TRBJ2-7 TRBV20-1 SAHHTSGGAWSYEQY
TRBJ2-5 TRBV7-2 ASSQPGRETQY
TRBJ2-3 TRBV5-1 ASSEGTNTQY
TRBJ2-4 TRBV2 ASGVDLLRY
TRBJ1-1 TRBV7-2 ASSSLFFGTEAF
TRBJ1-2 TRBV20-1 SAPRTNYGYT
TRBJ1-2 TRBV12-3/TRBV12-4 ASSLGQDVGYT
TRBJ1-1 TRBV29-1 SVGSRDRGQAF
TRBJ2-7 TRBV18 ASSGGTGMDEQY
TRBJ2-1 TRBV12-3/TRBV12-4 ASRRGGSYNEQF
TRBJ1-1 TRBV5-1 ASSLGQGDKAF
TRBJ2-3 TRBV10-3 ATTGAEDTLY
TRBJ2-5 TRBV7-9 ASSGGLAASQY
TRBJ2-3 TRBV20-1 SAINPLVRDTQY
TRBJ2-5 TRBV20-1 SATTGTSEETQY
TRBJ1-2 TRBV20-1 SASAGTGAIGYT
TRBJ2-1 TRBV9 ASSPGPAGSYNEQF
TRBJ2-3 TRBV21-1 ASSKEAGKVADTQY
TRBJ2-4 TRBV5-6 ASTKGQAKNTQY
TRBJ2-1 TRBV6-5 ASSYWDGEWF
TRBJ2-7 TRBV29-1 SVEVWRTGAYEQY
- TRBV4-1 ASSQDSSGVTSSYNEQF
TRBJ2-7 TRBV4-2 ASSQDRSRVDEQY
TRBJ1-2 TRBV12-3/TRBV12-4 ASLWTGGSSGYT
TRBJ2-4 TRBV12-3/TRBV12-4 ASSLQPIGAKNIQY
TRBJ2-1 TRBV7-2 ASSPLAGGDEQF
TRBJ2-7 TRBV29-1 SVSQGRAYEQY
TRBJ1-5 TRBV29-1 SVSTQDREYSNQPQH
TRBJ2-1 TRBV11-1 ASSLGRAASGRFNNEQF
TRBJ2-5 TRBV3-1 ASSQGPLTMETQY
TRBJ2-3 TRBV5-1 ASSLARDSSITDTQY
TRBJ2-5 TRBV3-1 AGSQVGQQETQY
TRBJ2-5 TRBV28 ASQQGLAETYKQY
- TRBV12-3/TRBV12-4 ASSLFSWLPYEQY
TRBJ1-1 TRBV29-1 SAMTGILNTEAF
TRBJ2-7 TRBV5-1 ASSPSGNSYEQY
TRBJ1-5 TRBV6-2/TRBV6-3 ASRRGQGPSNQPQH
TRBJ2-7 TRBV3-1 ASSRRAGDGNEQY
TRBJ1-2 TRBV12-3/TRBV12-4 ASSPQGIGYT
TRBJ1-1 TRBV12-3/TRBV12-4 ASTPGLGNSEAF
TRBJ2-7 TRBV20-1 SASKGAATYEQY
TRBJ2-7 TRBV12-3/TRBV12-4 ASSFETFSDEQY
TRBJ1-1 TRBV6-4 ASRTGENTEAF
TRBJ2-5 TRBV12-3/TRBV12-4 ASSFAARVGETQY